This T cell receptor beta chain was sequenced during a study of T-cell memory formation after mild COVID-19. Study-wide context: Among the donors, TCR clusters were largely specific to each donor.

The CDR3 loop spans 17 amino acids. The trim removed 3 bases at V and 6 bases at J, leaving 9 bases unmatched. Germline-derived CDR1 and CDR2 are SGHTA and FQGNSA. This clonotype was observed once. Its cognate antigen is unknown. Study-level points and caveats: Balance between CD4 and CD8 was seen in clones contracting day 15 to 85, and a CD4+ lean was seen in later expanders. Pre-infection memory carried some responding clones, suggesting that cross-reactive memory joined.

The 5'RACE method, run with constant-segment primers, produced TCR alpha and TCR beta cDNA libraries (carrying sample barcodes and UMIs). TCRdb itself ran the 5' RACE reads through MiXCR, one entry per CDR3 protein. This sample yields roughly 320,000 distinct CDR3 sequences, of which 28% are seen a single time; approximately 13% belongs to the top ten. This receptor was taken from an adult woman who had mild COVID-19 (a few samples of this study predate the infection). Cell type and time point are not known. J is TRBJ2-3 and V is TRBV7-2; 13 bases are a match to TRBD2. Sequenced: PBMCs or a T cell subset sorted from them (not recorded which). The CDR3 loop reads CASSFPTSGREWDTQYF. The DNA for the CDR3 is TGTGCCAGCAGCTTCCCTACTAGCGGGAGGGAGTGGGATACGCAGTATTTT.